These 30 T cell receptor beta chains were sequenced from one sample in a study of T cell changes during pregnancy in multiple sclerosis. The assay was immunoSEQ multiplex PCR, and TCRdb's table has in-frame clones only and misses some. This sample yields some 89,000 clones, of which about 94% are seen a single time; 2% to 2.5% belongs to the top ten. The sequences come from peripheral blood, collected in the third trimester of pregnancy. Receptors originate from a female donor with multiple sclerosis, enrolled in a pregnancy study.

The chain combines TRBV19 with TRBJ1-1, with 9 positions matching TRBD1. Germline CDR1 and CDR2: LNHDA and SQIVND (reference sequence). With V trimmed by 7 bases and J by 6 bases, 21 bases remained unmatched. The CDR3 runs 18 residues. The DNA of the CDR3 is TGTGCCAGTACCAAAACCACCGGGACAGGGAATCCCCACTCTGAAGCTTTCTTT. Its protein is CASTKTTGTGNPHSEAFF.

This clone was seen just once. This chain joins TRBV30 and TRBJ2-7; D may be TRBD1 (7 bases). The germline V gene has CDR1 GTSNPN and CDR2 SVGIG (reference sequence). Trimming removed 3 bases at V and 3 bases at J, with 15 bases between. This CDR3 region has 14 residues. This CDR3 reads CAWRNRGGSYEQYF. In nucleotides, the CDR3 is TGTGCCTGGAGAAACAGGGGAGGAAGCTACGAGCAGTACTTC. The full variable domain, with the rest looked up from reference TRBV30 and TRBJ2-7, is SQTIHQWPATLVQPVGSPLSLECTVEGTSNPNLYWYRQAAGRGLQLLFYSVGIGQISSEVPQNLSASRPQDRQFILSSKKLLLSDSGFYLCAWRNRGGSYEQYFGPGTRLTVT.

The V call is TRBV4-1, the J call TRBJ1-1; 8 positions match TRBD1. CDR3 length equals 13 residues. Germline V gene lookup returns CDR1 MGHRA and CDR2 YSYEKL. V lost 4 bases, J lost 7 bases, and 5 bases stayed unmatched. The CDR3 loop is CASSRTGTYEAFF. The CDR3 DNA is TGCGCCAGCAGCCGGACAGGGACTTATGAAGCTTTCTTT.

The chain combines TRBV21-1 with TRBJ2-5; the table's D call, TRBD2, was not checked against the DNA. TRBV21-1 is reported as a pseudogene. The CDR3 length is 15 residues. CDR3 sequence (DNA): TGTGCCAGCGGAAAAGGCGGGGGGGGGCGAGAGACCCAGTACTTC. Translation gives CASGKGGGGRETQYF.

V usage is TRBV5-4 and J usage is TRBJ2-2, with 7 nucleotides matching TRBD1. The J segment lost 5 bases and the V segment lost 5 bases, leaving 9 bases of the junction unmatched. CDR1 SGHNT and CDR2 YYREEE come from the germline V gene (reference sequence). The CDR3 extends over 15 amino acids. The CDR3 is CASREGPGGTGELFF. In DNA, the CDR3 is TGTGCCAGCAGGGAAGGACCAGGGGGAACCGGGGAGCTGTTTTTT.

The chain joins TRBV2 to TRBJ1-1, with 8 nucleotides matching TRBD1. Germline V CDR1 and CDR2: SNHLY, FYNNEI. There are 15 residues in the CDR3. Trimming cost V 4 bases and J 1 base; bases outside gene matches: 5. CDR3 amino acids: CASSGGGQGNTEAFF. For the CDR3, the DNA is TGTGCCAGCAGTGGGGGAGGACAGGGGAACACTGAAGCTTTCTTT.

Comments on this clone: Mismatch with germline at one junction end may stem from a read error. The V gene is TRBV7-7, the J gene TRBJ2-3, with 14 nucleotides matching TRBD2. The CDR3 is 16 amino acids. Looked up from germline, CDR1 is SSHAT and CDR2 is FNYEAQ (reference sequence). This chain's CDR3 is CASSPGLAGVTDTQYF. The DNA of the CDR3 is TGTGCTAGCAGCCCGGGACTAGCGGGGGTCACAGATACGCAGTATTTT. Full variable domain (outside the CDR3, taken from reference TRBV7-7 and TRBJ2-3): GAGVSQSPRYKVTKRGQDVTLRCDPISSHATLYWYQQALGQGPEFLTYFNYEAQPDKSGLPSDRFSAERPEGSISTLTIQRTEQRDSAMYRCASSPGLAGVTDTQYFGPGTRLTVL.

This clone was seen only once. V gene TRBV5-4 combines with J gene TRBJ2-7, with 8 bases matching TRBD2. J gave up 1 base and V 6 bases, and 12 bases lay outside the gene matches. The CDR3 loop spans 16 amino acids. Per the germline V gene, CDR1 is SGHNT and CDR2 is YYREEE (reference sequence). CDR3 residues: CASTEGLAGGSYEQYF. CDR3 DNA sequence: TGTGCCAGCACAGAAGGACTAGCCGGCGGTTCCTACGAGCAGTACTTC.

The chain uses TRBV7-8 and TRBJ2-5, with D possibly TRBD2 on 6 matching bases. The germline V gene encodes CDR1 SGHVS and CDR2 FQNEAQ. CDR3 length: 15 amino acids. Trimming cost V 1 base and J 5 bases, with 14 bases left between them. CDR3 loop: CASSLVWGGEETQYF. The DNA for the CDR3 is TGTGCCAGCAGCTTAGTTTGGGGCGGGGAGGAGACCCAGTACTTC.

The chain has TRBV15 and TRBJ1-2, with D possibly being TRBD1 (6 bases). Trimming left V 1 base short and J 0 bases short, with 27 bases between. The CDR3 is made up of 21 amino acids. Germline CDR1 LNHNV, CDR2 YYDKDF (reference sequence). This CDR3 reads CATSRVRDLTGLTFTNYGYTF. The CDR3 nucleotides are TGTGCCACCAGCAGAGTTAGGGACCTGACAGGACTTACCTTCACTAACTATGGCTACACCTTC.

This chain connects TRBV7-3 to TRBJ1-1; D unresolved. Germline-derived CDR1 and CDR2 are SGHTA and FQGTGA. With 2 bases removed from V and 1 base from J, the gap between germline ends came to 8 bases. This CDR3 region has 14 residues. CDR3 amino acids: CASSLRHENTEAFF. CDR3 DNA: TGTGCCAGCAGCTTACGACACGAGAACACTGAAGCTTTCTTT.

The chain recombines TRBV7-9 with TRBJ2-1, with TRBD2 matching over 12 bases. The germline CDR1 and CDR2 sequences are SEHNR and FQNEAQ (reference sequence). The CDR3 has 19 amino acids. J was trimmed by 2 bases and V by 5 bases; bases with no gene match: 13. In nucleotides, the CDR3 is TGTGCCAGCAGCCCTCGACTAGCGGGGGCCCTAACCACCTACAATGAGCAGTTCTTC. Encoded protein: CASSPRLAGALTTYNEQFF.

The V and J genes are TRBV5-1 and TRBJ2-7, with TRBD1 identical over 10 bases. V dropped 7 bases and J dropped 6; count of bases not matched to a gene: 7. CDR1 and CDR2 from the germline V gene are SGHRS and YFSETQ. The CDR3 extends over 13 amino acids. CDR3 amino acids: CASQRQGAFEQYF. DNA of the CDR3: TGCGCCAGCCAGAGACAGGGGGCTTTCGAGCAGTACTTC.

The V and J genes are TRBV6-1 and TRBJ2-5; TRBD1 matches at 11 bases. Germline-derived CDR1 and CDR2 are MNHNS and SASEGT. J lost 9 bases, V lost 4 bases, and 16 bases had no gene match. There are 17 residues in the CDR3. CDR3 sequence: CASSGIRDRGTKKPQYF. The CDR3 nucleotides are TGTGCCAGCAGTGGAATCCGGGACAGGGGGACCAAGAAGCCCCAGTACTTC.

The chain has TRBV11-2 and TRBJ1-3; D is uncertain. CDR1 SGHAT and CDR2 FQNNGV come from the germline V gene. Trimming stripped 6 bases from V and 0 bases from J, with 6 bases between. This CDR3 comprises 13 residues. CDR3 nucleotide sequence: TGTGCCAGCAGGCTAAGCTCTGGAAACACCATATATTTT. It translates to CASRLSSGNTIYF. The variable domain in full, with the rest retrieved from reference TRBV11-2 and TRBJ1-3, is EAGVAQSPRYKIIEKRQSVAFWCNPISGHATLYWYQQILGQGPKLLIQFQNNGVVDDSQLPKDRFSAERLKGVDSTLKIQPAKLEDSAVYLCASRLSSGNTIYFGEGSWLTVV.

The chain is built from TRBV25-1 and TRBJ1-2; TRBD1 matches 11 bases. Germline V gene sequence: CDR1 MGHDK, CDR2 SYGVNS. This CDR3 has 17 amino acids. V dropped 3 bases and J dropped 4; count of bases not matched to a gene: 10. The CDR3 loop reads CASSEHRGQGEFYGYTF. The CDR3 DNA is TGTGCCAGCAGTGAGCATCGGGGACAGGGGGAATTCTATGGCTACACCTTC.

The rearrangement uses TRBV7-6 and TRBJ2-7; D not resolved. Trimming shortened V by 3 bases and J by 0 bases, and 12 bases separated the two germline ends. Germline V lookup: CDR1 SGHVS, CDR2 FNYEAQ. The CDR3 loop spans 15 amino acids. This CDR3 is CASSLAARSSYEQYF. The CDR3 DNA sequence: TGTGCCAGCAGCTTGGCGGCGAGGAGCTCCTACGAGCAGTACTTC.

The chain employs TRBV5-4 and TRBJ1-1; D remains ambiguous. The CDR3 extends over 14 amino acids. Trimming left V 4 bases short and J 2 bases short, with 12 bases between. Germline V CDR1 and CDR2: SGHNT, YYREEE (reference sequence). This chain's CDR3 is CASSPQTFNTEAFF. Here the CDR3 DNA reads TGTGCCAGCAGCCCGCAGACATTTAACACTGAAGCTTTCTTT.

The rearrangement links TRBV9 to TRBJ1-4; D is perhaps TRBD1 (6 bases). V lost 4 bases to trimming and J lost 0 bases, with 10 bases between them. CDR3 size: 15 residues. The germline CDR1 and CDR2 sequences are SGDLS and YYNGEE. Here the CDR3 DNA reads TGTGCCAGCAGCTCAAGGACAGCAACTAATGAAAAACTGTTTTTT. Translating gives CASSSRTATNEKLFF.

The V and J genes are TRBV6-6 and TRBJ2-1, with TRBD2 matching 12 bases. V gave up 7 bases and J gave up 9 bases; unmatched junction bases: 7. The germline CDR1 and CDR2 sequences are MNHNY and SVGAGI (reference sequence). CDR3 size: 14 residues. The CDR3, as DNA: TGTGCCAGCATTGAGGGACTAGCGGGTATTGAGCAGTTCTTC. Protein sequence: CASIEGLAGIEQFF.

This chain links TRBV5-1 with TRBJ2-3, with TRBD2 matching over 11 bases. V dropped 4 bases and J dropped 5; count of bases not matched to a gene: 9. Germline V gives CDR1 SGHRS, CDR2 YFSETQ. This CDR3 comprises 16 residues. CDR3 amino acids: CASSPGTSGLLDTQYF. In DNA, the CDR3 is TGCGCCAGCAGCCCCGGGACTAGCGGATTGTTAGATACGCAGTATTTT.

In nucleotides, the CDR3 is TGTGCCAGCAGCATAGTGGGCGGGGTAAGCACAGATACGCAGTATTTT. Its protein is CASSIVGGVSTDTQYF. The J gene is TRBJ2-3, the V gene TRBV7-2, with D possibly matching TRBD2 (6 bases). V gave up 5 bases and J gave up 0 bases, with 15 bases separating them. CDR1 is SGHTA and CDR2 is FQGNSA in the germline V gene. The CDR3 extends over 16 amino acids.

This clone was seen once. The V call is TRBV15, the J call TRBJ1-1; TRBD1 aligns across 7 bases. With 5 bases clipped from V and 4 bases from J, the junction kept 7 bases outside the gene matches. The germline V gene has CDR1 LNHNV and CDR2 YYDKDF (reference sequence). CDR3 size: 14 residues. The CDR3 loop reads CATSVYRGGTEAFF. As DNA, the CDR3 is TGTGCCACCAGCGTCTACAGGGGCGGCACTGAAGCTTTCTTT.

V and J are TRBV5-1 and TRBJ2-5; 7 nucleotides line up with TRBD2. Germline V CDR1 and CDR2: SGHRS, YFSETQ. V shed 1 base, J shed 4 bases, and the junction held 7 bases outside the gene matches. The CDR3 covers 15 residues. The CDR3 bases are TGCGCCAGCAGCTTGACCGGAGCGGGGCGAGAGACCCAGTACTTC. Its protein is CASSLTGAGRETQYF. The full variable domain, with the rest looked up from reference TRBV5-1 and TRBJ2-5, is KAGVTQTPRYLIKTRGQQVTLSCSPISGHRSVSWYQQTPGQGLQFLFEYFSETQRNKGNFPGRFSGRQFSNSRSEMNVSTLELGDSALYLCASSLTGAGRETQYFGPGTRLLVL.

The CDR3 nucleotides are TGTGCCAGCAGCTTAGGGGGACAGATAACCGGGGAGCTGTTTTTT. Its translation is CASSLGGQITGELFF. This chain connects TRBV11-2 to TRBJ2-2; TRBD1 matches at 7 bases. The trim removed 1 base at V and 5 bases at J, leaving 4 bases unmatched. This CDR3 is 15 amino acids long. Germline V gene data show CDR1 as SGHAT and CDR2 as FQNNGV.

J is TRBJ2-3 and V is TRBV7-3, with D possibly TRBD2 on 6 matching bases. The CDR3 spans 14 residues. V lost 1 base to trimming and J lost 1 base, with 6 bases between them. Germline V gene data show CDR1 as SGHTA and CDR2 as FQGTGA. The CDR3 here is CASSLSGGTDTQYF. The CDR3 DNA sequence: TGTGCCAGCAGCTTAAGCGGGGGCACAGATACGCAGTATTTT.

This clone showed up just once. The gene calls are TRBV10-3 and TRBJ2-7, with 7 bases fitting TRBD1. Germline V gene sequence: CDR1 ENHRY, CDR2 SYGVKD. J gave up 3 bases and V 6 bases, and 8 bases lay outside the gene matches. The CDR3 length is 14 residues. This CDR3 reads CAISPGQISYEQYF. The DNA of the CDR3 is TGTGCCATCAGCCCGGGACAGATCAGCTACGAGCAGTACTTC.

The V gene is TRBV9, the J gene TRBJ2-2; TRBD2 is a possible D gene (6 bases). Germline assignment: CDR1 SGDLS and CDR2 YYNGEE. CDR3 length: 15 amino acids. Trimming shortened V by 0 bases and J by 3 bases, and 9 bases separated the two germline ends. Here the CDR3 reads CASSVEGTYTGELFF. In nucleotides, the CDR3 is TGTGCCAGCAGCGTAGAGGGGACTTACACCGGGGAGCTGTTTTTT.

The chain joins TRBV28 to TRBJ2-2, with a tentative D call TRBD2 (7 bases). Deletions cut 3 bases from V and 8 bases from J, with 25 bases between. The CDR3 has 18 amino acids. Germline V gives CDR1 MDHEN, CDR2 SYDVKM. In DNA form, the CDR3 reads TGTGCCAGCAGTTTCGGGCTCCTTGCGGGGGACACACCGGGGGAGCTGTTTTTT. As protein: CASSFGLLAGDTPGELFF.

The chain combines TRBV7-2 with TRBJ2-3; 8 bases agree with TRBD1. Trimming removed 3 bases from V and 4 bases from J; junction bases left unmatched: 18. Germline-derived CDR1 and CDR2 are SGHTA and FQGNSA. The length of the CDR3 is 19 residues. The chain's CDR3 is CASSLGAGGAVYQADTQYF. In DNA form, the CDR3 reads TGTGCCAGCAGCTTGGGGGCAGGGGGCGCGGTTTACCAGGCAGATACGCAGTATTTT. Full variable domain (outside the CDR3, taken from reference TRBV7-2 and TRBJ2-3): GAGVSQSPSNKVTEKGKDVELRCDPISGHTALYWYRQSLGQGLEFLIYFQGNSAPDKSGLPSDRFSAERTGGSVSTLTIQRTQQEDSAVYLCASSLGAGGAVYQADTQYFGPGTRLTVL.